This TCR beta chain derives from a study of siplizumab effects on memory and regulatory T cells (dated by TCRdb to the late 2010s). Regarding the research as a whole: The effect of the anti-CD2 antibody siplizumab on alloreactive T-cell subsets was examined in allogeneic mixed lymphocyte reactions constructed from human PBMCs.

Libraries were made using the immunoSEQ multiplex PCR assay. Each sample had 9 x 10^4 or so TCR templates assayed by the deep sequencing platform. Genomic DNA extracted from sorted T cells was used for TCRbeta CDR3 sequencing. In the paper's pipeline: Clonal analysis of TCRbeta CDR3 data was done in the R programming language. Alloreactive CD4+ and CD8+ clones were identified by comparing unstimulated samples to CFSE-low samples taken after the reaction. Alloreactive CD4+ clones were assigned to regulatory or non-regulatory origin by matching sequences to sorted unstimulated Treg and non-Treg repertoires. TCRdb obtained this table from immuneACCESS and retained in-frame rearrangements with V and J assigned. These tables miss some clones; where compared with another copy, unresolved V genes account for less than half of the shortfall, and the remainder is unexplained. That table furnishes V, J and clone size, whereas the DNA furnished D and trimming. The table for this sample lists fewer than 120,000 clones; approximately 92% of them were counted only once. 1.3% of the sample goes to the ten largest clones.

Note on this clone: What antigen it recognizes has not been identified. No base quality information exists; no much larger clone differs at one position.

Sorted unstimulated T cells and proliferating T cells recovered from mixed lymphocyte reactions were subjected to TCRbeta CDR3 sequencing. Fresh whole blood from fewer than twelve HLA-typed healthy donors was used to isolate PBMCs. Here is what the overall study found, with its caveats: Unstimulated naive T cells appeared more diverse than memory T cells, and naive cells seemed to contribute substantially to the alloresponse. Sequences below about 10^-5 frequency were poorly captured, so only a minor fraction of alloreactive clones could be mapped to unstimulated subsets. The cumulative frequency of alloreactive sequences traceable to unstimulated CD4+ memory T cells was significantly reduced by siplizumab. A naive or memory phenotype could not be assigned to roughly 80-95% of proliferating CD4+ or CD8+ clones. The suppressive function of proliferating Tregs from siplizumab cultures was not functionally confirmed. Among mappable alloreactive CD4+ clones, an average Treg-derived fraction of around 71% was observed with siplizumab, compared with around 28% in control reactions.

The source is a human donor in good health. Sequenced input: CD4+ T cells sorted from blood.

Here is the DNA: TGTGCCAGCAGCTCCCGAAGGGACGCTGAAGCTTTCTTT. It specifies CASSSRRDAEAFF. The chain joins TRBV5-5 to TRBJ1-1; TRBD1 is possibly the D segment (5 matching bases). Inclusive of the bounding cysteine and phenylalanine, the CDR3 is 13 residues long. Only the CDR3 DNA is retained, 39 bases long and in frame from the first base. Relative to germline, V is 3 bases shorter and J is 6 bases shorter, with 12 bases between their ends. The germline V gene (reference sequence) supplies CDR1 SGHKS and CDR2 YYEKEE. Joined to the reference TRBV5-5 and TRBJ1-1 proteins, this CDR3 gives the full variable domain: DAGVTQSPTHLIKTRGQQVTLRCSPISGHKSVSWYQQVLGQGPQFIFQYYEKEERGRGNFPDRFSARQFPNYSSELNVNALLLGDSALYLCASSSRRDAEAFFGQGTRLTVV.